These T cell receptor beta chains were read from a single sample in a study of shared clonotypes between healthy human individuals. TCRdb's copy holds only in-frame clones and misses some; the assay was immunoSEQ multiplex PCR. The sample lists about 1.5 million clones, approximately 98% seen once, with about 0.45% in the top ten. Specimen: naive CD4+ T cells sorted from blood. Every receptor here comes from a man aged 30 to 45 in good health. CDR3s include the opening cysteine and the closing phenylalanine or tryptophan. The D gene is left open where the match is weak. Clone size is not always given. Where it is, it says once, few, many or a class for expanded clones.

>TRBV9|.|.|15|TRBJ2-7
TGTGCCAGCAGCGTTGGGGAAGGCAGATTACGCGAGCAGTACTTC
CASSVGEGRLREQYF
>TRBV2|.|.|14|TRBJ1-3
TGTGCCAGCAGTGATTGGGACTCTGGAAACACCATATATTTT
CASSDWDSGNTIYF
>TRBV7-9|TRBD1|once|17|TRBJ2-4
TGTGCCAGCAGGCCAAGGCTGGACAGGGTCGGCGAAAACATTCAGTACTTC
CASRPRLDRVGENIQYF
>TRBV29-1|.|.|14|TRBJ2-5
TGCAGCGTTGAAGGGTCTCGGGGGCAAGAGACCCAGTACTTC
CSVEGSRGQETQYF
>TRBV5-6|.|.|15|TRBJ2-1
TGTGCCAGCAGCTTGGCTTCAGTCTATTACAATGAGCAGTTCTTC
CASSLASVYYNEQFF
>TRBV11-2|.|.|15|TRBJ2-7
TGTGCCAGCAGCTACTCGGGCATTCGTACCTACGAGCAGTACTTC
CASSYSGIRTYEQYF
>TRBV7-3|.|.|13|TRBJ2-1
TGTGCCAGCAGCCGGGACAACTACAATGAGCAGTTCTTC
CASSRDNYNEQFF
>TRBV12-5|TRBD2|.|14|TRBJ2-2
TGTGCTAGTGGTTTGTTAGGACTAGCCGGGGAGCTGTTTTTT
CASGLLGLAGELFF
>TRBV5-5|.|.|14|TRBJ2-2
TGTGCCAGCAGCGCGGGACAGTACACCGGGGAGCTGTTTTTT
CASSAGQYTGELFF
>TRBV28|TRBD1|.|14|TRBJ2-7
TGTGCCAGCGAACTTCGGACAGGGCGGTACGAGCAGTACTTC
CASELRTGRYEQYF
>TRBV27|TRBD2|.|17|TRBJ2-3
TGTGCCAGCAGTTTATCCCTTCTAGCGGCTAGCACAGATACGCAGTATTTT
CASSLSLLAASTDTQYF
>TRBV5-1|TRBD1|.|17|TRBJ2-6
TGCGCCAGCAGCCGACGGACAGGTGACTCTGGGGCCAACGTCCTGACTTTC
CASSRRTGDSGANVLTF
>TRBV6-5|.|.|15|TRBJ1-2
TGTGCCAGCAGCACCCCTCGCGGGGAATACTATGGCTACACCTTC
CASSTPRGEYYGYTF
>TRBV2|.|.|14|TRBJ2-2
TGTGCCAGCAGTGGACGTGTCAACACCGGGGAGCTGTTTTTT
CASSGRVNTGELFF
>TRBV2|TRBD1|.|13|TRBJ1-4
TGTGCCAGCAACAACAGGGGAGATGAAAAACTGTTTTTT
CASNNRGDEKLFF
>TRBV27|TRBD1|.|14|TRBJ2-7
TGTGCCATCCCCCGGACAGGGACCACCTACGAGCAGTACTTC
CAIPRTGTTYEQYF
>TRBV6-1|.|.|14|TRBJ2-7
TGTGCCAGCATGGACAGCCGTAGCTCCTACGAGCAGTACTTC
CASMDSRSSYEQYF
>TRBV7-9|.|.|15|TRBJ2-1
TGTGCCAGCAGCTCCCGGGGAAACTCCTACAATGAGCAGTTCTTC
CASSSRGNSYNEQFF
>TRBV6-6|.|.|15|TRBJ1-3
TGTGCCAGCAGTTACCGGAGTGACTCTGGAAACACCATATATTTT
CASSYRSDSGNTIYF
>TRBV5-4|TRBD1|.|15|TRBJ2-7
TGTGCCAGCAGCACTTCCGGGACAGGGGGCTACGAGCAGTACTTC
CASSTSGTGGYEQYF
>TRBV5-1|TRBD2|.|15|TRBJ2-5
TGCGCCAGCAGCTTGCCCAGCGGGATTGGAGAGACCCAGTACTTC
CASSLPSGIGETQYF
>TRBV29-1|TRBD1|.|13|TRBJ2-3
TGCAGCGCCCGGGACAGCGGCACAGATACGCAGTATTTT
CSARDSGTDTQYF
>TRBV6-5|.|.|13|TRBJ1-1
TGTGCCAGCAGTTACAACGCGGGAACTGAAGCTTTCTTT
CASSYNAGTEAFF
>TRBV28|.|once|15|TRBJ2-4
TGTGCCAGCAGACCTCGGGGGCCCGACGTGGACATTCAGTACTTC
CASRPRGPDVDIQYF
>TRBV2|.|once|12|TRBJ1-4
TGTGCCAACACCACAGGGAATGAAAAACTGTTTTTT
CANTTGNEKLFF
>TRBV25-1|.|.|13|TRBJ2-3
TGTGCCAGCAGTGAATTCAGGGGCGTCACGCAGTATTTT
CASSEFRGVTQYF
>TRBV28|.|.|12|TRBJ1-1
TGTGCCAGCAGTTTTAGGGGCACTGAAGCTTTCTTT
CASSFRGTEAFF
>TRBV5-6|.|.|14|TRBJ2-3
TGTGCCAGCGTCCCGGGACCCCAGGCAGATACGCAGTATTTT
CASVPGPQADTQYF
>TRBV27|TRBD1|once|15|TRBJ2-7
TGTGCCAGCAGTTCCCTCCGGGACAGGGCCTACGAGCAGTACTTC
CASSSLRDRAYEQYF
>TRBV11-2|.|.|14|TRBJ1-1
TGTGCCAGCAGCTTAAGGGGTAGAGACACTGAAGCTTTCTTT
CASSLRGRDTEAFF
>TRBV5-1|TRBD1|.|14|TRBJ1-2
TGCGCCAGCAGCCTAGGACAGGGGAACTATGGCTACACCTTC
CASSLGQGNYGYTF
>TRBV28|.|.|11|TRBJ2-5
TGTGCCAGCAGTCCACAAGAGACCCAGTACTTC
CASSPQETQYF
>TRBV2|.|.|13|TRBJ1-4
TGTGCCACCAAGGGCCTAGAAGGGGAAAAACTGTTTTTT
CATKGLEGEKLFF
>TRBV25-1|TRBD2|.|17|TRBJ2-2
TGTGCCAGCAGTGTAACTAGCGGGACTCCGAACACCGGGGAGCTGTTTTTT
CASSVTSGTPNTGELFF
>TRBV7-9|.|.|15|TRBJ1-5
TGTGCCAGCAGCTTCAGCACAGGGCTAAATCAGCCCCAGCATTTT
CASSFSTGLNQPQHF
>TRBV4-1|.|.|14|TRBJ2-5
TGCGCCAGCAGCCAAGAAGGCAGACAAGAGACCCAGTACTTC
CASSQEGRQETQYF
>TRBV27|.|.|17|TRBJ2-3
TGTGCCAGCAGTTTAGGCAGGTCCCGGGTCACCACAGATACGCAGTATTTT
CASSLGRSRVTTDTQYF
>TRBV18|TRBD1|.|14|TRBJ2-1
TGTGCCAGCTCACCGGGGACAGGAGACAATGAGCAGTTCTTC
CASSPGTGDNEQFF
>TRBV5-1|.|.|13|TRBJ2-5
TGCGCCAGCAGCTTGGGAGGGGGGCAGACCCAGTACTTC
CASSLGGGQTQYF
>TRBV7-7|.|.|13|TRBJ1-3
TGTGCTAGCAGCTCGGACAGAGGAAACACCATATATTTT
CASSSDRGNTIYF
>TRBV7-9|TRBD2|.|17|TRBJ2-1
TGTGCCAGCAGCTTAGCCAAACTAGCGGGAGGGTCCAATGAGCAGTTCTTC
CASSLAKLAGGSNEQFF
>TRBV23-1|.|.|17|TRBJ2-1
TGCGCCAGCAGCCAATCGAGGTCGGAGATCCCCTACAATGAGCAGTTCTTC
CASSQSRSEIPYNEQFF
>TRBV19|TRBD2|.|15|TRBJ2-1
TGTGCCAGTAGTATTTTGACTAGCGGCTACAATGAGCAGTTCTTC
CASSILTSGYNEQFF
>TRBV11-2|TRBD2|.|15|TRBJ2-1
TGTGCCAGCAGCAAAATAGCGGGGACCTACAATGAGCAGTTCTTC
CASSKIAGTYNEQFF